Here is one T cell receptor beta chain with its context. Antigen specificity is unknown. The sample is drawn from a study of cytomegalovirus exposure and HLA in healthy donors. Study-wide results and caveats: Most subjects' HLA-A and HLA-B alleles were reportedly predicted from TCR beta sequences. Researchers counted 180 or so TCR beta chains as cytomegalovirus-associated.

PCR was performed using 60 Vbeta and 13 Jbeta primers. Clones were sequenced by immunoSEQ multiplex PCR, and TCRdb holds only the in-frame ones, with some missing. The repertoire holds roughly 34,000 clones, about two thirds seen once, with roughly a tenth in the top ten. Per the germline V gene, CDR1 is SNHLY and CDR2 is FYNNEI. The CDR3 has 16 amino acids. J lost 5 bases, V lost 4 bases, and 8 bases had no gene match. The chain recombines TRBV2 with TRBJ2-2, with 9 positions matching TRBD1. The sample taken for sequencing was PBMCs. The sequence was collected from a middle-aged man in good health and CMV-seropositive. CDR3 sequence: CASSAGGQGATGELFF. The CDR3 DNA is TGTGCCAGCAGTGCAGGGGGACAGGGTGCAACCGGGGAGCTGTTTTTT.